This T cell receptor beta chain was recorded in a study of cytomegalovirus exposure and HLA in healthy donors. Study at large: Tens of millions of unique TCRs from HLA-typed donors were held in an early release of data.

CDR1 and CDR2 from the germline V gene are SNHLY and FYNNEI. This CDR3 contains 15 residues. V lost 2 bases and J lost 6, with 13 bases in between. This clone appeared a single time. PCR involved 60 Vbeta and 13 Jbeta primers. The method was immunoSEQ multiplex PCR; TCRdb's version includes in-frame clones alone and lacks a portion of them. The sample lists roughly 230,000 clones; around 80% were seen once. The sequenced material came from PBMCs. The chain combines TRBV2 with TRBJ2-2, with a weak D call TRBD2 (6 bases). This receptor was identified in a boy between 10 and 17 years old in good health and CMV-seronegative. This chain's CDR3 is CASSELGRSSGELFF. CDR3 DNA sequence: TGTGCCAGCAGTGAACTCGGGAGAAGCTCCGGGGAGCTGTTTTTT.